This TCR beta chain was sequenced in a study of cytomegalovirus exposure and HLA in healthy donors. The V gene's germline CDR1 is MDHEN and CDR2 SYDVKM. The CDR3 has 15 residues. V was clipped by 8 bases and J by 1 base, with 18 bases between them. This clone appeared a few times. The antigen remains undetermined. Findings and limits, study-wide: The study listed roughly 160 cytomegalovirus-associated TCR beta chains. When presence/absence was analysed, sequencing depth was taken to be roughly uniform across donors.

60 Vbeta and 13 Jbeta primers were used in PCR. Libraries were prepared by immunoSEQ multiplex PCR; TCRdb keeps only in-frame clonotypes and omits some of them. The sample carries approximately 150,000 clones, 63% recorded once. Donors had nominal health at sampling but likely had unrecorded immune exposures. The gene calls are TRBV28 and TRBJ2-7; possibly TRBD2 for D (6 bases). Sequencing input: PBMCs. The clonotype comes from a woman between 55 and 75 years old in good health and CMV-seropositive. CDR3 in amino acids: CASGSYSGGSYEQYF. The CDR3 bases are TGTGCCAGCGGGTCCTATAGCGGAGGGTCCTACGAGCAGTACTTC. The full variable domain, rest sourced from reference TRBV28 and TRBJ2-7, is DVKVTQSSRYLVKRTGEKVFLECVQDMDHENMFWYRQDPGLGLRLIYFSYDVKMKEKGDIPEGYSVSREKKERFSLILESASTNQTSMYLCASGSYSGGSYEQYFGPGTRLTVT.